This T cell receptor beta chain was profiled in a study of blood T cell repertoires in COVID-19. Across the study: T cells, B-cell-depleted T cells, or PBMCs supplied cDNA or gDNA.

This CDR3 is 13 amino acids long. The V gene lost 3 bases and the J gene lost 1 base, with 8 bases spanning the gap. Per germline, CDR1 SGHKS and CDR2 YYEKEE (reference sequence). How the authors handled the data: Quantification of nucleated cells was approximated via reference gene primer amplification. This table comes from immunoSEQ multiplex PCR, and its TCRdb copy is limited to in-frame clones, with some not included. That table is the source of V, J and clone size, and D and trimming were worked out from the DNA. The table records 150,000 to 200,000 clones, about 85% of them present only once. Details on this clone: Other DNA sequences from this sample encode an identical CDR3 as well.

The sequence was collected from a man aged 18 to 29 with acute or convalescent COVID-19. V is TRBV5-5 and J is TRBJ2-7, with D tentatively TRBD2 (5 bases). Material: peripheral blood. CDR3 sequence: CASSSGLSYEQYF. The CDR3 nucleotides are TGTGCCAGCAGCTCAGGACTGTCCTACGAGCAGTACTTC.